This T cell receptor beta chain was recovered during a study of shared clonotypes between healthy human individuals. Study in general: Per donor, CD8 memory used one plate, CD8 naive used two, CD4 memory used three and CD4 naive used three.

Positive CCR7 selection of CD45RO-negative cells yielded the naive CD8 cells, and terminally differentiated effector memory CD45RA+ cells were excluded. Notes on the study in general: Naive subsets generally had larger estimated richness than memory subsets. Only blood underwent sampling, and tissue repertoires likely differ. Among non-shared clonotypes, generation probabilities were lower than among those shared by all four donors.

The CDR3 extends over 14 amino acids. Trimming took 3 bases from V and 8 from J, leaving 16 bases between them. From germline, CDR1 is LNHDA and CDR2 SQIVND (reference sequence). Comments on this clone: The antigen remains undetermined.

Sequenced by immunoSEQ multiplex PCR; TCRdb stores in-frame clones only, minus some. Counted here are about 2.1 million clones, around 93% occurring once; the ten biggest clones make up around 1.8%. V is TRBV19 and J is TRBJ1-2; D is unresolved. The receptor was derived from a young man in good health. Some clones in this sample may be carry-over from other donors' samples. Sequencing used naive CD8+ T cells from PBMCs. The CDR3 DNA is TGTGCCAGTAGTATGGGCTCAACTCCCTCGGGCTACACCTTC. Translating gives CASSMGSTPSGYTF.